A selection of T cell receptor beta chains follows, all from one sample in a study of cytomegalovirus exposure and HLA in healthy donors. TCRdb's copy holds only in-frame clones and misses some; the assay was immunoSEQ multiplex PCR. This table has about 130,000 clones, 80% to 85% appearing once. The sample was PBMCs. The receptors stem from a woman aged 45-59 years in good health and CMV-seropositive. CDR3s leave out the opening cysteine and the closing phenylalanine or tryptophan. A D gene is named only where the DNA matches it firmly.

TRBD1 TRBV27 ASSLNFWTGDYEQY
. TRBV2 ASSTGFYGYT
TRBD2 TRBV27 ASSPTSGSSDTQY
. TRBV28 ASSLQDLGRGYT
TRBD2 TRBV7-2 ASSPPGGAGGGADTQY
. TRBV6-5 ASSTAGLKLYGYT
TRBD1 TRBV6-1 ASRPGQGGEQF
. TRBV11-3 ASSFRDNEQY
TRBD1 TRBV4-2 ASSQVTFRGMNYGYT
TRBD1 TRBV4-3 ASSQLGQSNYGYT
TRBD2 TRBV5-1 ASSSPRGGNAYEQY
TRBD2 TRBV6-1 ASASGPSYEQY
. TRBV5-1 ASSSVTQATEAF
. TRBV19 ASSRGEGDTEAF
. TRBV28 AGGNGGALHEQY
TRBD1 TRBV5-1 ASSPGGKGSGETQY
TRBD2 TRBV15 ATSRDQGGLAGYYNEQF
. TRBV10-2 ASSGAGSTGELF
TRBD1 TRBV5-1 ASSWDSTYEQY
TRBD1 TRBV5-1 ASSRPGTGIDSPEQY
. TRBV6-5 ASSYLNALAGELF
. TRBV7-3 ASSPGVRQALNTEAF
TRBD1 TRBV9 ASSVGDRVPGELF
. TRBV7-9 ASSPRQLPTLNEKLF
. TRBV4-1 ASSQDLQGYT
. TRBV7-9 ASSWGGDTGELF
TRBD2 TRBV30 AWRGGGRDPYNEQF
TRBD1 TRBV6-5 ASQGTGDNSPLH
TRBD2 TRBV7-3 ASSPGTSGRRNEQF
. TRBV2 ASTLRRGSIEKLF
. TRBV6-5 ASSSSPGEGTDTQY
TRBD1 TRBV11-2 ASSLDRGGNQPQH
. TRBV5-1 ASSPLWLANTGELF
. TRBV5-1 ASSKQIENQETQY
. TRBV15 ATRSGPSRPNEKLF
TRBD2 TRBV2 ASSGAGGAYNEQF
TRBD1 TRBV20-1 AGTDNTEAF
. TRBV6-1 ASSQRTPERQY
TRBD2 TRBV7-3 ASSLGAGSFSYNEQF
. TRBV6-5 ASSYSITGQETQY
TRBD2 TRBV29-1 SYRGGTSGAETQY
. TRBV27 ASSLYDSAGEVPEAF
. TRBV5-1 ASSLFGEETQY
TRBD1 TRBV28 ASSDRAPGNTIY
TRBD1 TRBV9 ASSVRQGIGEQF
TRBD2 TRBV7-3 ASSPPGLAAYNEQF
TRBD1 TRBV18 ASSGNRGNSGNTIY
. TRBV28 ASSFFTYGYT
. TRBV5-1 ASSLDAGQTETQY
. TRBV5-1 ASSLGGMTYNEQF
. TRBV5-1 ASSLRGGNTEAF
TRBD1 TRBV5-1 ASSPESGQQETQY
TRBD1 TRBV19 AGRDRDNEKLF
TRBD2 TRBV6-1 ASSVAGGKIYEQY
TRBD1 TRBV11-2 ASSLDGGTGGYGYT
. TRBV15 ATSALSGSGNTIY
. TRBV28 ASTRTLPNTGELF
. TRBV5-4 ASSLDLGVLNTEAF
TRBD1 TRBV5-1 ASSTQTGVYEQY